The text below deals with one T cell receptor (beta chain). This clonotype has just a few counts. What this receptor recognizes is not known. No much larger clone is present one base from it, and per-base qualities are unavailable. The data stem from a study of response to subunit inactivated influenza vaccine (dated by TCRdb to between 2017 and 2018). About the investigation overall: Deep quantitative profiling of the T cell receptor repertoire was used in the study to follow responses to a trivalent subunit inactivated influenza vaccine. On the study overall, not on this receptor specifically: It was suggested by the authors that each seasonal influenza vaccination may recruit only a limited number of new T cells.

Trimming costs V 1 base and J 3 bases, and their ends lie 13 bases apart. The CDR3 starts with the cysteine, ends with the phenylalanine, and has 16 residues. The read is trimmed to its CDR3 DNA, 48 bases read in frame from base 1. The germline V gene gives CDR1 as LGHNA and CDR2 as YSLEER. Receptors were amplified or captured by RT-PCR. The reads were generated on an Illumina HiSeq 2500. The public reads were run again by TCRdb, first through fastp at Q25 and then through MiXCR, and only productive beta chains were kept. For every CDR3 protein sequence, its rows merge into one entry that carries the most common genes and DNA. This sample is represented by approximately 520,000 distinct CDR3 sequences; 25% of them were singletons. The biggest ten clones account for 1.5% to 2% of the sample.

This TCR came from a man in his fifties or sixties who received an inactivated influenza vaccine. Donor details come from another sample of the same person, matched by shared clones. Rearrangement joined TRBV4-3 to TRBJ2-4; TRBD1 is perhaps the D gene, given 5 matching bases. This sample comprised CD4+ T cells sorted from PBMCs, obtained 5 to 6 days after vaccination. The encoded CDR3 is CASSQVGALGKNIQYF. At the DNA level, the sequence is TGCGCCAGCAGCCAAGTAGGGGCATTGGGCAAAAACATTCAGTACTTC.